These T cell receptor beta chains were read from a single sample in a study of shared clonotypes between healthy human individuals. Data came from immunoSEQ multiplex PCR; TCRdb stores just in-frame clones and leaves some out. Of around 200,000 clones in the sample, approximately 61% were seen once. The sequenced material came from memory CD4+ T cells sorted from blood. The receptors stem from a man in his thirties or forties in good health. CDR3s include the opening cysteine and the closing phenylalanine or tryptophan. The D gene is left open where the match is weak. Clone size is stated in some rows and not others, as once, few, many or a class when expanded.

V	D	J	length	size	CDR3	DNA
TRBV2	TRBD2	TRBJ2-1	15	-	CASRMTSGSYNEQFF	TGTGCCAGCAGGATGACTAGCGGATCCTACAATGAGCAGTTCTTC
TRBV15	-	TRBJ2-3	16	-	CATSRDPGQGADTQYF	TGTGCCACCAGCAGAGACCCTGGCCAGGGAGCAGATACGCAGTATTTT
TRBV13	-	TRBJ1-1	11	few	CASSSHTEAFF	TGTGCCAGCAGCTCTCACACTGAAGCTTTCTTT
TRBV28	TRBD2	TRBJ2-3	17	-	CASSLPGGPTLTDTQYF	TGTGCCAGCAGTTTGCCGGGAGGGCCTACACTCACAGATACGCAGTATTTT
TRBV5-4	TRBD1	TRBJ1-2	15	many	CASSLPQGAGYGYTF	TGTGCCAGCAGCTTGCCACAGGGGGCGGGCTATGGCTACACCTTC
TRBV5-1	-	TRBJ2-2	18	-	CASSLWGAGTGNTGELFF	TGCGCCAGCAGCTTGTGGGGAGCCGGGACGGGGAACACCGGGGAGCTGTTTTTT
TRBV12-5	-	TRBJ2-5	12	few	CASGLSRETQYF	TGTGCTAGTGGTTTATCGCGCGAGACCCAGTACTTC
TRBV7-2	TRBD1	TRBJ2-3	15	-	CASSAGTGFADTQYF	TGTGCCAGCAGCGCCGGGACAGGGTTTGCAGATACGCAGTATTTT
TRBV6-1	-	TRBJ1-5	14	many	CASSDFGSRMAQHF	TGTGCCAGCAGTGATTTCGGATCGCGAATGGCCCAGCATTTT
TRBV11-2	-	TRBJ1-2	14	-	CASSLDLSAYGYTF	TGTGCCAGCAGCTTAGACCTGTCGGCCTATGGCTACACCTTC
TRBV5-5	TRBD1	TRBJ1-4	14	-	CASSTGTGPEKLFF	TGTGCCAGCAGCACCGGGACAGGGCCAGAAAAACTGTTTTTT
TRBV18	TRBD1	TRBJ2-7	16	once	CASSPRGTGINYEQYF	TGTGCCAGCTCACCAAGGGGGACAGGGATAAACTACGAGCAGTACTTC
TRBV7-2	TRBD2	TRBJ2-3	16	-	CASSFQGLAGTDTQYF	TGTGCCAGCAGCTTCCAGGGACTAGCGGGCACAGATACGCAGTATTTT
TRBV7-8	-	TRBJ1-2	14	-	CASSLVQASYGYTF	TGTGCCAGCAGCTTAGTTCAGGCCAGCTATGGCTACACCTTC
TRBV13	TRBD2	TRBJ2-1	19	-	CASSPNRPGPSGTYNEQFF	TGTGCCAGCAGCCCCAATCGACCCGGACCTAGCGGTACCTACAATGAGCAGTTCTTC
TRBV6-5	TRBD2	TRBJ2-3	15	many	CATSGASGYTDTQYF	TGTGCCACCTCGGGAGCTAGCGGCTACACAGATACGCAGTATTTT
TRBV18	-	TRBJ1-3	13	few	CASSPSVWNTIYF	TGTGCCAGCTCACCCTCGGTATGGAACACCATATATTTT
TRBV18	-	TRBJ1-1	14	-	CASSPLPGYTEAFF	TGTGCCAGCTCACCCCTGCCAGGTTACACTGAAGCTTTCTTT
TRBV30	TRBD2	TRBJ2-1	16	-	CAWSPSSSGRGREQFF	TGTGCCTGGAGTCCTTCGTCTAGCGGGAGGGGGCGCGAGCAGTTCTTC
TRBV28	-	TRBJ2-5	13	-	CASSGILEETQYF	TGTGCCAGCAGTGGGATTTTAGAAGAGACCCAGTACTTC
TRBV21-1	-	TRBJ2-4	21	-	CASSKGPRGLAGPKAKNIQYF	TGTGCCAGCAGCAAAGGTCCGAGGGGACTAGCGGGACCCAAAGCCAAAAACATTCAGTACTTC
TRBV7-2	-	TRBJ2-7	16	-	CASSLNREGNAYEQYF	TGTGCCAGCAGCTTAAACAGGGAGGGGAATGCCTACGAGCAGTACTTC
TRBV7-2	TRBD1	TRBJ1-2	15	-	CASSGRDSALGGYTF	TGTGCCAGCAGCGGCCGGGACAGTGCTTTGGGTGGCTACACCTTC
TRBV7-8	-	TRBJ2-2	12	-	CASSSNTGELFF	TGTGCCAGCAGTTCGAACACCGGGGAGCTGTTTTTT
TRBV9	-	TRBJ1-3	16	-	CASSVAMDVSGNTIYF	TGTGCCAGCAGCGTAGCTATGGATGTCTCTGGAAACACCATATATTTT
TRBV9	-	TRBJ2-1	13	-	CASSSQLGNEQFF	TGTGCCAGCAGCTCCCAGCTCGGGAATGAGCAGTTCTTC
TRBV28	-	TRBJ2-7	14	-	CASSLSFLGYEQYF	TGTGCCAGCAGTTTAAGCTTTTTAGGGTACGAGCAGTACTTC
TRBV28	TRBD1	TRBJ2-5	13	-	CASRQGAGETQYF	TGTGCCAGCCGACAGGGGGCTGGGGAGACCCAGTACTTC
TRBV2	-	TRBJ1-2	13	-	CAKNNEGPRGYTF	TGTGCCAAGAATAATGAGGGACCTAGAGGCTACACCTTC
TRBV10-2	TRBD2	TRBJ2-1	16	once	CASSESRGLVYNEQFF	TGCGCCAGCAGTGAGTCCAGGGGACTAGTATACAATGAGCAGTTCTTC
TRBV19	TRBD2	TRBJ2-2	15	few	CASSNSGLNTGELFF	TGTGCCAGTAGTAATAGCGGGTTGAACACCGGGGAGCTGTTTTTT
TRBV10-3	-	TRBJ1-5	14	-	CAISDADRLQPQHF	TGTGCCATCAGTGACGCCGACAGGCTCCAGCCCCAGCATTTT
TRBV7-9	-	TRBJ1-3	14	-	CASSEVGPWDTIYF	TGTGCCAGTTCCGAAGTGGGACCCTGGGACACCATATATTTT
TRBV10-2	-	TRBJ1-1	17	few	CASSESNRLNSNTEAFF	TGCGCCAGCAGTGAGTCGAATAGATTGAATTCGAACACTGAAGCTTTCTTT
TRBV18	TRBD1	TRBJ2-1	14	once	CASYRDRGLNEQFF	TGTGCCAGCTACCGGGACAGGGGGCTAAATGAGCAGTTCTTC
TRBV4-2	TRBD2	TRBJ2-3	18	-	CASSQVRRSGRASDTQYF	TGTGCCAGCAGCCAAGTCCGAAGGAGCGGGAGGGCCTCGGATACGCAGTATTTT
TRBV2	-	TRBJ1-4	13	-	CASTLTGNEKLFF	TGTGCCAGCACTCTGACAGGAAATGAAAAACTGTTTTTT
TRBV11-2	TRBD1	TRBJ2-7	15	-	CASSSLRDRAGEQYF	TGTGCCAGCAGCTCACTCCGGGACAGGGCGGGTGAGCAGTACTTC
TRBV5-1	-	TRBJ1-5	15	few	CASSLGTTSNQPQHF	TGCGCCAGCAGCTTGGGGACAACTAGCAATCAGCCCCAGCATTTT
TRBV11-2	-	TRBJ2-1	14	-	CASSSPGVRNEQFF	TGTGCCAGCAGCTCTCCGGGAGTCAGGAATGAGCAGTTCTTC
TRBV7-6	-	TRBJ2-3	18	-	CASSLGLFSVANTDTQYF	TGTGCCAGCAGCTTAGGCCTTTTTAGTGTAGCAAACACAGATACGCAGTATTTT
TRBV4-2	TRBD2	TRBJ2-1	16	few	CASSQGEGTSGNEQFF	TGTGCCAGCAGCCAAGGGGAGGGGACTAGCGGCAATGAGCAGTTCTTC
TRBV14	-	TRBJ2-1	13	few	CASKALLQGPQFF	TGTGCCAGCAAAGCCTTATTACAGGGACCGCAGTTCTTC
TRBV10-3	-	TRBJ2-7	14	-	CAISDGILGYEQYF	TGTGCCATCAGTGACGGGATTCTCGGCTACGAGCAGTACTTC
TRBV6-5	-	TRBJ1-2	12	few	CASSGGTTGYTF	TGTGCCAGCAGTGGAGGGACAACCGGCTACACCTTC
TRBV12-5	-	TRBJ2-7	13	-	CASGLGQGREQYF	TGTGCTAGTGGCTTGGGGCAGGGTCGCGAGCAGTACTTC
TRBV18	-	TRBJ2-2	14	-	CASSPGGISGELFF	TGTGCCAGCTCACCAGGAGGGATCTCCGGGGAGCTGTTTTTT
TRBV20-1	-	TRBJ2-3	11	few	CSASHGDTQYF	TGCAGTGCTAGCCACGGAGATACGCAGTATTTT
TRBV29-1	-	TRBJ1-4	12	-	CSAAILNEKLFF	TGCAGCGCAGCTATCCTGAATGAAAAACTGTTTTTT
TRBV5-1	-	TRBJ1-1	13	once	CASSLALSTEAFF	TGCGCCAGCAGCTTGGCCTTGAGTACTGAAGCTTTCTTT
TRBV2	TRBD1	TRBJ1-2	14	-	CASRPGTEKNGYTF	TGTGCCAGCAGGCCCGGGACAGAGAAGAATGGCTACACCTTC
TRBV5-1	-	TRBJ2-2	14	-	CASSEQSNTGELFF	TGCGCCAGCAGCGAACAGAGTAACACCGGGGAGCTGTTTTTT
TRBV9	TRBD1	TRBJ2-6	19	-	CASNSPKDRDYSGANVLTF	TGTGCCAGCAACTCCCCGAAAGACAGGGATTACTCTGGGGCCAACGTCCTGACTTTC